This T cell receptor (beta chain) stems from a study of shared clonotypes between healthy human individuals. Of note for this clone: This sample includes further DNA sequences coding for the same CDR3.

Measured with immunoSEQ multiplex PCR; TCRdb has only the in-frame clones, and not every one. The sample includes roughly 2.2 million clones, roughly 90% seen only once; the top ten take 0.37%. The sequencing input was naive CD4+ T cells from PBMCs. Described subset: CD45RA+ positively selected. The sequence was obtained from a man aged 18-30 years in good health. Some clones in this sample may be carry-over from other donors' samples.

In DNA, the CDR3 is TGTGCCAGCAGCTTAGGACTAGCCTACAATGAGCAGTTCTTC. Its protein is CASSLGLAYNEQFF. The chain joins TRBV7-2 to TRBJ2-1; possibly TRBD2 for D (6 bases). This CDR3 contains 14 residues. Per the germline V gene, CDR1 is SGHTA and CDR2 is FQGNSA. The ends were cut back, 1 base at V and 2 bases at J, with 6 bases in the middle.